This entry lists 13 T cell receptor beta chains sequenced from one sample in a study of T-cell memory formation after mild COVID-19. TCRdb independently ran MiXCR on the 5' RACE reads; one entry per CDR3 protein. The data contain 350,000 to 450,000 distinct CDR3 sequences, around 14% of them singletons. The sequencing sample was made of PBMCs or a T cell subset sorted from them (not recorded which). The receptors were gathered from a man between 18 and 29 years old who had mild COVID-19 (a few samples of this study predate the infection). Cell type and time point are not known.

This clonotype was counted a few times. The chain links TRBV7-9 to TRBJ2-1, with 8 bases that match TRBD2. The CDR3 is made up of 15 amino acids. The V segment lost 6 bases and the J segment 0 bases; nucleotides outside the gene matches: 4. Germline V CDR1 and CDR2: SEHNR, FQNEAQ (reference sequence). The CDR3 DNA is TGTGCCAGCAGTTCGGGGGGGGTCTCCTACAATGAGCAGTTCTTC. This gives the protein CASSSGGVSYNEQFF.

This clonotype was detected a few times. The chain couples TRBV5-1 to TRBJ2-1; TRBD2 aligns across 16 bases. J gave up 6 bases and V 0 bases, and 6 bases lay outside the gene matches. Per the germline V gene, CDR1 is SGHRS and CDR2 is YFSETQ. The CDR3 is 18 amino acids. CDR3 amino acids: CASSLDPGTSGGANEQFF. CDR3 bases: TGCGCCAGCAGCTTGGACCCCGGGACTAGCGGGGGGGCCAATGAGCAGTTCTTC. Based on the CDR3 plus reference TRBV5-1 and TRBJ2-1, the full variable domain is KAGVTQTPRYLIKTRGQQVTLSCSPISGHRSVSWYQQTPGQGLQFLFEYFSETQRNKGNFPGRFSGRQFSNSRSEMNVSTLELGDSALYLCASSLDPGTSGGANEQFFGPGTRLTVL.

Only a few counts were recorded for this clonotype. The chain carries TRBV2 and TRBJ1-5; 7 nucleotides agree with TRBD1. In germline, CDR1 is SNHLY, CDR2 FYNNEI. V trimming: 6 bases; J trimming: 2 bases; junction bases outside the gene matches: 7. This CDR3 is built from 15 residues. The CDR3 region is CASRQQGLGNQPQHF. DNA of the CDR3: TGTGCCAGCAGGCAACAGGGGCTGGGCAATCAGCCCCAGCATTTT. Full variable domain (rest looked up from reference TRBV2 and TRBJ1-5): EPEVTQTPSHQVTQMGQEVILRCVPISNHLYFYWYRQILGQKVEFLVSFYNNEISEKSEIFDDQFSVERPDGSNFTLKIRSTKLEDSAMYFCASRQQGLGNQPQHFGDGTRLSIL.

V gene TRBV4-3 combines with J gene TRBJ2-2; 7 positions match TRBD1. With 0 bases clipped from V and 4 bases from J, the junction kept 8 bases outside the gene matches. Germline CDR1 LGHNA, CDR2 YSLEER. The CDR3 sequence is 17 residues long. CDR3 loop: CASSQESTGRGTGELFF. CDR3 bases: TGCGCCAGCAGCCAAGAATCGACAGGGAGAGGCACCGGGGAGCTGTTTTTT.

At least ten counts were recorded for this clonotype. The chain has TRBV21-1 and TRBJ2-2; the D call of TRBD1 is as the table states it, not checked on the DNA. TRBV21-1 is shown as a pseudogene. The length of the CDR3 is 16 residues. As DNA, the CDR3 is TGTGCCAGCAGCACCAGGGACAGGGGGGCCACCGGGGAGCTGTTTTTT. Its translation: CASSTRDRGATGELFF.

The sample holds one count of this clonotype. V usage is TRBV28 and J usage is TRBJ2-7; D ambiguous. This CDR3 has 12 residues. Germline V CDR1 and CDR2: MDHEN, SYDVKM. Trimming removed 2 bases from V and 5 bases from J, with 7 bases in between. CDR3 DNA sequence: TGTGCCAGCAGTTTAGAGTTCAACGAGCAGTACTTC. Residues: CASSLEFNEQYF.

This clonotype was picked up many times. At one end the junction does not follow the germline gene, possibly because of a read error. V usage is TRBV7-6 and J usage is TRBJ2-1; a possible D gene is TRBD2 (7 bases). Germline V CDR1 and CDR2: SGHVS, FNYEAQ. The CDR3 totals 14 residues. The CDR3 loop is CASSLEGGVSPNIF. In DNA form, the CDR3 reads TGTGCCAGCAGCTTAGAGGGGGGGGTTAGCCCGAATATCTTC. Complete variable domain (other parts from reference TRBV7-6 and TRBJ2-1): GAGVSQSPRYKVTKRGQDVALRCDPISGHVSLYWYRQALGQGPEFLTYFNYEAQQDKSGLPNDRFSAERPEGSISTLTIQRTEQRDSAMYRCASSLEGGVSPNIFGPGTRLTVL.

This clonotype was observed a few times. The chain carries TRBV7-9 and TRBJ1-1; D not resolved. This CDR3 spans 14 amino acids. The V end lost 4 bases, the J end lost 1 base, and 10 bases lay between the germline ends. CDR1 SEHNR and CDR2 FQNEAQ come from the germline V gene (reference sequence). CDR3 protein: CASSSSLGNTEAFF. The CDR3 nucleotides are TGTGCCAGCAGCTCCTCTCTGGGGAACACTGAAGCTTTCTTT.

The sample holds a few counts of this clonotype. The rearrangement uses TRBV7-9 and TRBJ1-1, with D possibly TRBD1 on 5 matching bases. Germline-derived CDR1 and CDR2 are SEHNR and FQNEAQ (reference sequence). The CDR3 contains 16 residues. The ends were cut back, 5 bases at V and 0 bases at J, with 16 bases in the middle. CDR3 loop: CASSAWGGIMNTEAFF. The DNA of the CDR3 is TGTGCCAGCAGCGCGTGGGGGGGAATTATGAACACTGAAGCTTTCTTT.

This clonotype was seen a few times. The V gene is TRBV12-3 or TRBV12-4, the J gene TRBJ1-1; D ambiguous. The CDR3 contains 15 residues. V lost 3 bases and J 0 bases, leaving 11 bases between the germline ends. CDR3 loop: CASSFLGGMNTEAFF. The CDR3 DNA sequence: TGTGCCAGCAGTTTCTTGGGAGGGATGAACACTGAAGCTTTCTTT.

V usage is TRBV4-1 and J usage is TRBJ1-2; D gene uncertain. Germline V CDR1 and CDR2: MGHRA, YSYEKL. Trimming pared 0 bases from V and 6 bases from J, leaving 20 bases between. The CDR3 is made up of 17 amino acids. This CDR3 is CASSQDSAPALVNGYTF. The CDR3 nucleotides read TGCGCCAGCAGCCAAGATAGTGCTCCAGCTTTGGTGAATGGCTACACCTTC.

V gene TRBV5-5 combines with J gene TRBJ2-5; D is ambiguous. CDR3 length: 14 amino acids. Germline V gene lookup returns CDR1 SGHKS and CDR2 YYEKEE (reference sequence). V dropped 3 bases and J dropped 5 bases, with 14 bases sitting between them. The chain's CDR3 is CASSSRVWGETQYF. In nucleotides, the CDR3 is TGTGCCAGCAGCTCCCGGGTGTGGGGTGAGACCCAGTACTTC.

V and J are TRBV12-5 and TRBJ1-1; D is unresolved. This CDR3 has 15 amino acids. From germline, CDR1 is LGHNT and CDR2 FRNRAP. Trimming pared 0 bases from V and 5 bases from J, leaving 13 bases between. This CDR3 reads CASGLVLAKQTEAFF. The CDR3 DNA reads as TGTGCTAGTGGTTTGGTCTTGGCAAAACAAACTGAAGCTTTCTTT. Complete variable domain (other parts from reference TRBV12-5 and TRBJ1-1): DARVTQTPRHKVTEMGQEVTMRCQPILGHNTVFWYRQTMMQGLELLAYFRNRAPLDDSGMPKDRFSAEMPDATLATLKIQPSEPRDSAVYFCASGLVLAKQTEAFFGQGTRLTVV.